This section outlines one T cell receptor beta chain sequence together with its context. Its cognate antigen is unknown. The sample is drawn from a study of cytomegalovirus exposure and HLA in healthy donors. The primer mix had 60 Vbeta and 13 Jbeta primers. Sequenced by immunoSEQ multiplex PCR; TCRdb stores in-frame clones only, minus some. The sample lists 130,000 or so clones; approximately 75% were seen once. Study-level findings and limits: According to the study, 160 or so TCR beta chains were cytomegalovirus-associated.

CDR3 length equals 16 residues. Per the germline V gene, CDR1 is SGDLS and CDR2 is YYNGEE. V gave up 2 bases and J gave up 0 bases, with 11 bases separating them. The TCR sequence derives from a middle-aged man in good health and CMV-seropositive. The J gene is TRBJ2-2, the V gene TRBV9, with D perhaps matching TRBD1 (6 bases). What was sequenced was PBMCs. The CDR3 nucleotides read TGTGCCAGCAGCGTTAGACAGGAGGCGAACACCGGGGAGCTGTTTTTT. Translated, it gives CASSVRQEANTGELFF.